The rows below give T cell receptor beta chains drawn from one sample of a study of beta chain features in type 1 diabetes. Here immunoSEQ multiplex PCR was the method, and the copy in TCRdb shows in-frame clones only, minus some. Here the sample spans some 150,000 clones, approximately 8.8% being singletons. Material: central memory CD4+ T cells from blood. The source is a woman in her 30s with type 1 diabetes. The CDR3 runs from the conserved cysteine through the conserved F or W.

V gene: TRBV6-6
CDR3 length: 13
CDR3 protein: CASSYDRLGEQYF

V gene: TRBV27
CDR3 length: 15
CDR3 protein: CASSLTGPVYNEQFF

V gene: TRBV9
CDR3 length: 15
CDR3 protein: CASKRNNRENTEAFF

V gene: TRBV5-1
CDR3 length: 14
CDR3 protein: CASSLVQGAEEQYF

V gene: TRBV29-1
CDR3 length: 12
CDR3 protein: CSAAGTGWGYTF

V gene: TRBV6-5
CDR3 length: 14
CDR3 protein: CASTTGQGNGELFF

V gene: TRBV19
CDR3 length: 16
CDR3 protein: CASSIGAGDREETQYF

V gene: TRBV20-1
CDR3 length: 11
CDR3 protein: CSPYRGEKLFF

V gene: TRBV9
CDR3 length: 16
CDR3 protein: CASSVGSLLSGNTIYF

V gene: TRBV5-4
CDR3 length: 15
CDR3 protein: CASSLAPQGNTEAFF

V gene: TRBV18
CDR3 length: 14
CDR3 protein: CASSPLGQGDEQYF

V gene: TRBV4-1
CDR3 length: 16
CDR3 protein: CASSPTSGRAQETQYF

V gene: TRBV9
CDR3 length: 13
CDR3 protein: CASSPTTNTEAFF

V gene: TRBV4-1
CDR3 length: 16
CDR3 protein: CASSQGQGYSNQPQHF

V gene: TRBV11-2
CDR3 length: 12
CDR3 protein: CASSFFDLGAFF

V gene: TRBV7-3
CDR3 length: 16
CDR3 protein: CASSNPLSVATNEQFF

V gene: TRBV11-2
CDR3 length: 16
CDR3 protein: CASSLAPSTDEETQYF

V gene: TRBV27
CDR3 length: 13
CDR3 protein: CASRSAGIGGYTF

V gene: TRBV28
CDR3 length: 12
CDR3 protein: CASSRPGQPQHF

V gene: TRBV4-1
CDR3 length: 15
CDR3 protein: CASSLRLAGGYEQYF

V gene: TRBV18
CDR3 length: 16
CDR3 protein: CASSPNARGMSAEAFF

V gene: TRBV5-1
CDR3 length: 15
CDR3 protein: CASSFGDSLGNTIYF

V gene: TRBV29-1
CDR3 length: 11
CDR3 protein: CSVVQGNEQFF

V gene: TRBV18
CDR3 length: 12
CDR3 protein: CASSPTRHEQYF

V gene: TRBV30
CDR3 length: 16
CDR3 protein: CAWSVLLRQGDYGYTF

V gene: TRBV5-1
CDR3 length: 14
CDR3 protein: CASSSGLVSDTQYF

V gene: TRBV7-8
CDR3 length: 13
CDR3 protein: CASSIDSNTEAFF

V gene: TRBV2
CDR3 length: 15
CDR3 protein: CASSEDMTGSVEQYF

V gene: TRBV4-1
CDR3 length: 12
CDR3 protein: CASSQYLNEQFF

V gene: TRBV7-3
CDR3 length: 15
CDR3 protein: CASSFQPGQSFEAFF

V gene: TRBV10-3
CDR3 length: 13
CDR3 protein: CAISRDIQETQYF

V gene: TRBV5-4
CDR3 length: 14
CDR3 protein: CASGLTGGLDEQFF

V gene: TRBV7-2
CDR3 length: 12
CDR3 protein: CASSLGLLEQYF

V gene: TRBV27
CDR3 length: 15
CDR3 protein: CASSRTGTGVYGYTF

V gene: TRBV20-1
CDR3 length: 11
CDR3 protein: CSARLASEAFF

V gene: TRBV29-1
CDR3 length: 15
CDR3 protein: CSVPAAGINNEKLFF

V gene: TRBV7-3
CDR3 length: 14
CDR3 protein: CASSDSRGNQPQHF

V gene: TRBV2
CDR3 length: 13
CDR3 protein: CASSGPLNTEAFF

V gene: TRBV6-5
CDR3 length: 14
CDR3 protein: CASRPPTPPGKQFF

V gene: TRBV6-1
CDR3 length: 13
CDR3 protein: CASRGTTMWGYTF

V gene: TRBV10-3
CDR3 length: 15
CDR3 protein: CAIRGGLLANEKLFF